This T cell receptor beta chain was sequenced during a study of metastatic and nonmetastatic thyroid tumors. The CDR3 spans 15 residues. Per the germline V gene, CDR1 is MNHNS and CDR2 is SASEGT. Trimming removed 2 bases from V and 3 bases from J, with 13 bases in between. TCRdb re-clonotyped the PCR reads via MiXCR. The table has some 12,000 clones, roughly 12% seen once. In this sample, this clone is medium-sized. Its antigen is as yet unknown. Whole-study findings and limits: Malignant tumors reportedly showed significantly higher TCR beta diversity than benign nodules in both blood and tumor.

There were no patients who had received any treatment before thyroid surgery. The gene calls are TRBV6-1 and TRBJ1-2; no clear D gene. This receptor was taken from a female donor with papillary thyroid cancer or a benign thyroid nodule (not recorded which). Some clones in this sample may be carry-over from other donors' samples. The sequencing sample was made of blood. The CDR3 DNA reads TGTGCCAGCAGTGAATTCACAGATGAGGACTATGGCTACACCTTC. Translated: CASSEFTDEDYGYTF.